The rows below give T cell receptor beta chains drawn from one sample of a study of response to subunit inactivated influenza vaccine. One entry per CDR3 protein, called by TCRdb with MiXCR from the RT-PCR reads. The sample carries about 190,000 distinct CDR3 sequences, approximately 15% recorded once. Material: CD8+ T cells sorted from PBMCs, obtained 4 to 6 days after vaccination. The receptors come from a man in his fifties or sixties who received an inactivated influenza vaccine. Each CDR3 is given with its conserved first and last residue. The D gene is left open where the match is weak. Some rows mark clone size as missing; the rest say once, few, many or name a class of expanded clone.

v_call	clone_size	j_call	d_call	cdr3_nt	cdr3_aa
TRBV7-6	-	TRBJ2-2	-	TGTGCCAGCAGCTTAGCAGGGCGAGTTAGCACCGGGGAGCTGTTTTTT	CASSLAGRVSTGELFF
TRBV20-1	many	TRBJ2-7	TRBD1	TGCAGTGCTAGAGATTTGGGACAGGGGGTGGCAAGGAATATAGATGAGTATGGCCCAGGGCAGTACTTC	CSARDLGQGVARNIDEYGPGQYF
TRBV6-1	-	TRBJ2-2	-	TGTGCCAGCAGTGTGCTGGGTAGCACCGGGGAGCTGTTTTTT	CASSVLGSTGELFF
TRBV7-9	-	TRBJ2-5	TRBD1	TGTGCCAGCAGCTCGCCCGGGACAGGACTTCAAGAGACCCAGTACTTC	CASSSPGTGLQETQYF
TRBV7-2	few	TRBJ2-3	TRBD2	TGTGCCAGCAGCTGGATAGCGGGATTGACAGATACGCAGTATTTT	CASSWIAGLTDTQYF
TRBV20-1	-	TRBJ2-7	TRBD1	TGCAGTGCTAGAGGCCTTAGGGACAGCGGCCTGGGAGAGCAGTACTTC	CSARGLRDSGLGEQYF
TRBV27	few	TRBJ2-2	TRBD2	TGCACCAGCAGTTTATCCACAGTGCCAGCGGGAGGGCCGAGCACCGGGGAGCTGTTTTTT	CTSSLSTVPAGGPSTGELFF
TRBV7-9	few	TRBJ2-3	TRBD2	TGTGCCAGCAGCTCCCAAGCGGGAGCCCCAGATACGCAGTATTTT	CASSSQAGAPDTQYF
TRBV28	many	TRBJ2-1	TRBD1	TGTGCCAGCAGTCCATCGACAGGGTACTACAATGAGCAGTTCTTC	CASSPSTGYYNEQFF
TRBV12-3/TRBV12-4	few	TRBJ2-7	TRBD1	TGTGCCAGCAGTTTAAGGGGGCTGAGTTACGAGCAGTACTTC	CASSLRGLSYEQYF
TRBV11-1	few	TRBJ2-1	TRBD2	TGTGCCAGCAGCTTAGTCCCGACTAGCGGGAGGGCTGACAATGAGCAGTTCTTC	CASSLVPTSGRADNEQFF
TRBV29-1	many	TRBJ2-1	-	TGCAGCGTTGAATTGTCCCGAGGATTCTACAATGAGCAGTTCTTC	CSVELSRGFYNEQFF
TRBV28	few	TRBJ2-6	TRBD2	TGTGCCAGCAGTCCTTGGACTAGCGGGAGTTCTGGGGCCAACGTCCTGACTTTC	CASSPWTSGSSGANVLTF
TRBV20-1	-	TRBJ1-4	-	TGCAGTGCTAGAGCGGCCTTTAATGAAAAACTGTTTTTT	CSARAAFNEKLFF
TRBV7-2	many	TRBJ2-7	-	TGTGCCAGCAGCTTCGGGTTTCCGTCAGGAGAGCAGTACTTC	CASSFGFPSGEQYF
TRBV10-3	few	TRBJ2-7	-	TGTGCCATCAGCGATGCCCCCTACGAGCAGTACTTC	CAISDAPYEQYF
TRBV27	-	TRBJ2-2	-	TGTGCCAGCAGTTACAGGGCGGGCGGGGAGCTGTTTTTT	CASSYRAGGELFF
TRBV15	few	TRBJ2-4	-	TGTGCCACCAGCAGAGATGGGGAAAGGGACATTCAGTACTTC	CATSRDGERDIQYF
TRBV25-1	-	TRBJ2-7	-	TGTGCCAGCAGTGAATGGTCGGGGGGCCACGAGCAGTACTTC	CASSEWSGGHEQYF
TRBV11-2	few	TRBJ2-7	-	TGTGCCAGCAGCTTAAGGTATGCTCTCGGCGAGCAGTACTTC	CASSLRYALGEQYF
TRBV6-2/TRBV6-3	hyperexpanded	TRBJ2-7	-	TGTGCCAGCAGTCCAAACATCGGGGAGCAGTACTTC	CASSPNIGEQYF
TRBV12-3/TRBV12-4	many	TRBJ2-7	-	TGTGCCAGCAGTCAGTGGAGGGACGAGCAGTACTTC	CASSQWRDEQYF
TRBV6-2/TRBV6-3	few	TRBJ1-2	-	TGTGCCAGCAGTTACTCGTTAGAGACCAACTATGGCTACACCTTC	CASSYSLETNYGYTF
TRBV14	many	TRBJ1-1	TRBD1	TGTGCCAGCAGCCAGCCTCAGGGGGCGTGGACTGAAGCTTTCTTT	CASSQPQGAWTEAFF
TRBV5-6	few	TRBJ2-4	TRBD2	TGTGCCAGCAGCTCGGCGTGGGGGGGACTAAACATTCAGTACTTC	CASSSAWGGLNIQYF
TRBV28	few	TRBJ2-1	TRBD2	TGTGCCAGCAGTTCCCCGACTAGCGGGGGGCCTACCTACAATGAGCAGTTCTTC	CASSSPTSGGPTYNEQFF
TRBV10-2	-	TRBJ2-2	-	TGCGCCAGCAGGGTCGGGACCGGGGAGCTGTTTTTT	CASRVGTGELFF
TRBV6-2/TRBV6-3	few	TRBJ2-7	TRBD2	TGTGCCAGCAGTTCCCGGACTAGCGGGGACTCCTACGAGCAGTACTTC	CASSSRTSGDSYEQYF
TRBV11-2	many	TRBJ2-2	TRBD1	TGTGCCAGCAGCTCGACAGGGGCCGGGGAGCTGTTTTTT	CASSSTGAGELFF
TRBV2	-	TRBJ2-5	-	TGTGCCAGCAGTGGCACAACCCAAGAGACCCAGTACTTC	CASSGTTQETQYF
TRBV4-1	-	TRBJ2-3	TRBD2	TGCGCCAGCAGCCCCTCTGGGGAGCGGGGGGGAGCAGATACGCAGTATTTT	CASSPSGERGGADTQYF
TRBV7-9	-	TRBJ2-5	TRBD1	TGTGCCAGCAGTCAGCCGGGACAGGGGGCCGAACAAGAGACCCAGTACTTC	CASSQPGQGAEQETQYF
TRBV20-1	few	TRBJ2-7	TRBD2	TGCAGTGCTACTGGACTAGCGGGAGGGGAAAGGTCCTACGAGCAGTACTTC	CSATGLAGGERSYEQYF
TRBV7-9	-	TRBJ2-3	-	TGTGCCAGCAGCCCGGGATATTCCACAGATACGCAGTATTTT	CASSPGYSTDTQYF
TRBV4-1	-	TRBJ2-6	-	TGCGCCAGCAGCCAAGGCGGAGGGGCCAACGTCCTGACTTTC	CASSQGGGANVLTF
TRBV7-9	-	TRBJ1-2	TRBD1	TGTGCCAGCAGCCTAGGACAGGGGACGATCTATGGCTACACCTTC	CASSLGQGTIYGYTF
TRBV27	few	TRBJ2-1	-	TGTGCCAGCAGTTTAACCATCCCTTACAATGAGCAGTTCTTC	CASSLTIPYNEQFF
TRBV13	many	TRBJ2-7	TRBD2	TGTGCCAGCAGCTTAAAAGTCTCGTGGACTAGCGGGGATCTCGAGCAGTACTTC	CASSLKVSWTSGDLEQYF
TRBV11-3	-	TRBJ2-3	-	TGTGCCAGCAGCTTAGTGCCAGCGACAGATACGCAGTATTTT	CASSLVPATDTQYF
TRBV7-2	few	TRBJ1-2	-	TGTGCCAGCAGCTTAGGGTTGGGGGTTGGCTATGGCTACACCTTC	CASSLGLGVGYGYTF
TRBV28	-	TRBJ2-7	TRBD1	TGTGCCAGCTCCCCCCTCACGACAGGGCAGAGCTCCTACGAGCAGTACTTC	CASSPLTTGQSSYEQYF
TRBV6-5	few	TRBJ2-7	-	TGTGCCAGCAGTTACTCGGTTGATGGGACCTACGAGCAGTACTTC	CASSYSVDGTYEQYF
TRBV12-3/TRBV12-4	-	TRBJ1-1	-	TGTGCCAGCAGTTTTGGCAGGCCCGGCACTGAAGCTTTCTTT	CASSFGRPGTEAFF
TRBV7-2	-	TRBJ2-7	-	TGTGCCAGCAGCTTAGTTTTCGGGAGCTCCTACGAGCAGTACTTC	CASSLVFGSSYEQYF
TRBV19	few	TRBJ2-2	-	TGTGCCAGTAGGTGGGGGACCGGGGAGCTGTTTTTT	CASRWGTGELFF
TRBV7-9	-	TRBJ2-1	TRBD1	TGTGCCAGCAGCCCTCCGGGACAGGGTTACAATGAGCAGTTCTTC	CASSPPGQGYNEQFF
TRBV7-9	few	TRBJ2-5	-	TGTGCCAGCAGCTTATTGACAGAACAAGAGACCCAGTACTTC	CASSLLTEQETQYF
TRBV6-5	many	TRBJ2-7	TRBD1	TGTGCCAGCAGTTACGGGCAGGGGGTTCCCTACGAGCAGTACTTC	CASSYGQGVPYEQYF
TRBV28	-	TRBJ2-3	TRBD2	TGTGCCAGCAGTACTAGCGGGAGTCTGGCAGATACGCAGTATTTT	CASSTSGSLADTQYF
TRBV7-6	-	TRBJ2-3	TRBD2	TGTGCCAGCGGGGTAGCGGGCCCGACAGATACGCAGTATTTT	CASGVAGPTDTQYF
TRBV6-2/TRBV6-3	-	TRBJ1-2	-	TGTGCCAGCAGTTACTCGAGACGGCAAACAGACTATGGCTACACCTTC	CASSYSRRQTDYGYTF
TRBV29-1	many	TRBJ2-1	-	TGCAGCATCTACAGGGTTGATGAGCAGTTCTTC	CSIYRVDEQFF
TRBV6-5	-	TRBJ1-1	-	TGTGCCAGCAGTTACGACAGCGCCCAATGGGAAGCTTTCTTT	CASSYDSAQWEAFF
TRBV20-1	-	TRBJ2-1	-	TGCAGTGCTAGAGAGGGGTCGCTTGCCGGGGAGATCAATCCTTACAATGAGCAGTTCTTC	CSAREGSLAGEINPYNEQFF
TRBV6-1	many	TRBJ1-2	TRBD1	TGTGCCAGCAGTGAAGCGGGACAGGGGTATGGCTACACCTTC	CASSEAGQGYGYTF